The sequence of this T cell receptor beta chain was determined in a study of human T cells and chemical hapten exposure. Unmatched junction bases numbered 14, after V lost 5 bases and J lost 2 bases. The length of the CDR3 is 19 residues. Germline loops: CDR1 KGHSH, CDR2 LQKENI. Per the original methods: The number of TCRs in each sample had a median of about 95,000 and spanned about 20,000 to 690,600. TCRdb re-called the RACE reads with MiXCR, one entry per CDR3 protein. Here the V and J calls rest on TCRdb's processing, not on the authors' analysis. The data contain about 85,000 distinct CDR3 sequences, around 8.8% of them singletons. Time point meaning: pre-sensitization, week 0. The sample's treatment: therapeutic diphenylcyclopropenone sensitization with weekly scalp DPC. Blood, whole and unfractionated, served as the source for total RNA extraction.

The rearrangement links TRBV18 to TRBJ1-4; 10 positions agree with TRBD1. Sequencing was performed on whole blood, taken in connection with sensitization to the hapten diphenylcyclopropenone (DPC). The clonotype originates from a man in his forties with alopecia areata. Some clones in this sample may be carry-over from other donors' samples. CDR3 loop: CASSKYGTGASATNEKLFF. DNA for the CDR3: TGTGCCAGCTCAAAGTATGGGACAGGGGCTTCCGCGACTAATGAAAAACTGTTTTTT.